This TCR beta chain was observed in a study of shared clonotypes between healthy human individuals. Background on the study: A donor's plate count was three for CD4 naive and three for CD4 memory; CD8 naive had two and CD8 memory one.

The assay was immunoSEQ multiplex PCR, and TCRdb's table has in-frame clones only and misses some. Of roughly 2,000,000 clones in the sample, 85% to 95% were seen once. Terminally differentiated effector memory CD45RA+ cells were left out of the naive CD8 fraction, which was CD45RO-negative and positively selected for CCR7. All donors qualified as healthy HIV-negative adults and had experienced no recent acute infections or vaccinations. The sequenced sample was naive CD8+ T cells from PBMCs. This receptor was taken from a man between 18 and 35 years old in good health. Some clones in this sample may be carry-over from other donors' samples.

CDR3 nucleotide sequence: TGCGCCAGCAGCCTCGTCAGGGGACAGGGTGTTCGCGAGCAGTACTTC. Amino acids: CASSLVRGQGVREQYF. The chain couples TRBV4-1 to TRBJ2-7; 9 nucleotides line up with TRBD1. J was trimmed by 6 bases and V by 4 bases; bases with no gene match: 13. Germline V gives CDR1 MGHRA, CDR2 YSYEKL. The CDR3 spans 16 residues.